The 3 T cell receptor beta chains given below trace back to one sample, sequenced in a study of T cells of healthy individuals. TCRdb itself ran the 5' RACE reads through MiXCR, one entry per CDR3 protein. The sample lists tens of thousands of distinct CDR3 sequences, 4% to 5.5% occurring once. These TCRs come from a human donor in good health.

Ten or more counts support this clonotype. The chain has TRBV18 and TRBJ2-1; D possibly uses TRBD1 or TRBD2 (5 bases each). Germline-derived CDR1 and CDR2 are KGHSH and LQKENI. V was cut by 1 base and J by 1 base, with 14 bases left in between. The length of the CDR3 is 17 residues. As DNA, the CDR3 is TGTGCCAGCTCACCACTAGGGACCTTTATTTCCTACAATGAGCAGTTCTTC. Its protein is CASSPLGTFISYNEQFF.

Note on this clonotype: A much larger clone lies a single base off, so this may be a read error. CDR3 DNA: TGTGCCAGCAGTTCTGGATTGGGTGAAAAACTGTTTTTT. It codes for CASSSGLGEKLFF. The chain has TRBV6-5 and TRBJ1-4; D is unresolved. The germline V gene encodes CDR1 MNHEY and CDR2 SVGAGI. Trimming cost V 4 bases and J 7 bases, with 10 bases left between them. The CDR3 consists of 13 residues.

The CDR3 spells CASTTGGDYGYTF. The CDR3 DNA follows: TGTGCCAGCACCACAGGGGGCGACTATGGCTACACCTTC. V and J are TRBV18 and TRBJ1-2, with 9 bases identical to TRBD1. This CDR3 is 13 amino acids long. Germline V gene sequence: CDR1 KGHSH, CDR2 LQKENI. V shed 8 bases and J 3 bases; nucleotides not matched to a gene: 4.